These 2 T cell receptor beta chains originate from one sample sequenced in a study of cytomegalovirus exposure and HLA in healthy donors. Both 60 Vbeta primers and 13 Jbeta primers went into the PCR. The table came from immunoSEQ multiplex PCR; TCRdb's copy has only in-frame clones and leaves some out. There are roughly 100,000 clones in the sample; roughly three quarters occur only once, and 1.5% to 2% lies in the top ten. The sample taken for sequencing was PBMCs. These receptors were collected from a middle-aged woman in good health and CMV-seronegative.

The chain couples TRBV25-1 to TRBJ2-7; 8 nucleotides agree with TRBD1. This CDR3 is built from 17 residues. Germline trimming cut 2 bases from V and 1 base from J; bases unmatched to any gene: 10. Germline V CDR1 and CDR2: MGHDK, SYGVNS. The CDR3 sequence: CASSEVLPDRVSYEQYF. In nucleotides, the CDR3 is TGTGCCAGCAGTGAAGTCCTCCCGGACAGGGTTTCCTACGAGCAGTACTTC.

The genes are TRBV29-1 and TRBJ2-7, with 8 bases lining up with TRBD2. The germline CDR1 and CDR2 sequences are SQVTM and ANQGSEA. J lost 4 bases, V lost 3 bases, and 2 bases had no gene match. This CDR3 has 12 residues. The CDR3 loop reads CSVDTSGYEQYF. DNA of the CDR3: TGCAGCGTTGACACTAGCGGTTACGAGCAGTACTTC.